A single sample gave rise to the 19 T cell receptor beta chains below, sequenced in a study of T cells in Graves' hyperthyroidism and ophthalmopathy (dated by TCRdb to about 2019). Receptor amplification or capture employed multiplex PCR. The instrument given in TCRdb is Illumina HiSeq 2000. TCR beta CDR3 regions were amplified from RNA transcripts. The first round of RT-PCR for the TCR CDR3 was performed with the HTBI primer set and the Qiagen OneStep RT-PCR kit. TCRdb trimmed the raw reads at Q25, called clones with MiXCR and kept productive beta chains. A single entry per CDR3 protein holds the most common genes and DNA from its merged rows. For this sample the table gives approximately 590,000 distinct CDR3 sequences, of which approximately 44% were detected only once. Approximately 8.2% of the sample is in the top ten clones. Input material: peripheral blood or thyroid tissue (not recorded which). Receptors were obtained from a woman aged 18 to 35 with Graves' hyperthyroidism. Donor details come from another sample of the same person, matched by shared clones.

A note on this clonotype: A much larger clone differs by one base, so this may be a read error. The chain recombines TRBV25-1 with TRBJ1-1, with D hard to call. The CDR3 is 14 residues long. Germline-derived CDR1 and CDR2 are MGHDK and SYGVNS. Trimming removed 1 base at V and 3 bases at J, with 9 bases between. The CDR3 loop reads CASSESWADTEAFF. The CDR3, as DNA: TGTGCCAGCAGTGAATCCTGGGCGGACACTGAAGCTTTCTTT.

CDR3 sequence: CASSRGQGKQYF. The CDR3 region has the DNA TGTGCCAGCAGCCGAGGACAGGGCAAGCAGTACTTC. The genes are TRBV7-9 and TRBJ2-7, with TRBD1 matching 8 bases. The CDR3 extends over 12 amino acids. Germline CDR1 reads SEHNR; CDR2 reads FQNEAQ (reference sequence). The junction had 5 bases not matched to a gene; V was cut back by 5 bases and J by 8 bases. Full variable domain (rest looked up from reference TRBV7-9 and TRBJ2-7): DTGVSQNPRHKITKRGQNVTFRCDPISEHNRLYWYRQTLGQGPEFLTYFQNEAQLEKSRLLSDRFSAERPKGSFSTLEIQRTEQGDSAMYLCASSRGQGKQYFGPGTRLTVT.

This clonotype was counted at least ten times. The rearrangement uses TRBV9 and TRBJ1-3; perhaps TRBD1 as D (5 bases). V was shortened by 4 bases and J by 4 bases, with 9 bases between the two germline ends. The CDR3 consists of 13 residues. The germline V gene encodes CDR1 SGDLS and CDR2 YYNGEE. In DNA, the CDR3 is TGTGCCAGCAGCCAGACAGAGGGAAACACCATATATTTT. Protein sequence: CASSQTEGNTIYF.

In this sample, this clonotype turned up a few times. This rearrangement joins TRBV5-1 to TRBJ1-2; D possibly corresponds to TRBD1 (5 bases). This CDR3 has 14 residues. Germline V CDR1 and CDR2: SGHRS, YFSETQ. The germline V and J ends were trimmed by 10 bases and 5 bases, with 21 bases remaining between them. The CDR3 sequence: CAEPRGTTPYGYTF. CDR3 nucleotide sequence: TGCGCCGAACCTCGAGGGACGACTCCGTATGGCTACACCTTC.

The CDR3 reads CASRANGYGYTF. CDR3 nucleotides: TGTGCCAGCAGGGCTAATGGCTATGGCTACACCTTC. The chain carries TRBV6-6 and TRBJ1-2; no definite D call. Deletions cut 6 bases from V and 4 bases from J, with 9 bases between. Per the germline V gene, CDR1 is MNHNY and CDR2 is SVGAGI (reference sequence). The CDR3 consists of 12 residues.

The rearrangement links TRBV10-3 to TRBJ2-5; 8 nucleotides line up with TRBD2. Gene TRBJ2-1 matches the end of the DNA better, so the J call may be wrong. From germline, CDR1 is ENHRY and CDR2 SYGVKD. The CDR3 totals 15 residues. Here the CDR3 reads CAISAGVAGWNEQFF. In DNA form, the CDR3 reads TGTGCCATCAGTGCGGGGGTAGCGGGATGGAATGAGCAGTTCTTC.

As regards this clonotype: A much larger clone differs from this one at a single base, so this may be a read error. This rearrangement joins TRBV7-2 to TRBJ2-7; possible D gene TRBD2, 5 bases. The CDR3 has 13 amino acids. Trimming pared 0 bases from V and 9 bases from J, leaving 12 bases between. The germline gives CDR1 SGHTA, CDR2 FQGNSA. CDR3 loop: CASSLATPRGQYF. Here the CDR3 DNA reads TGTGCCAGCAGCTTAGCAACTCCTCGGGGGCAGTACTTC.

Concerning this clonotype: Just one base apart from a much larger clone, this may be a read error. The V gene is TRBV11-1, the J gene TRBJ1-1, with TRBD1 as a possible D gene (6 bases). The CDR3 spans 14 residues. Germline V lookup: CDR1 SGHAT, CDR2 FQDESV (reference sequence). The CDR3 region is CASSSWTENAEAFF. The CDR3 bases are TGTGCCAGCAGCTCGTGGACAGAGAACGCTGAAGCTTTCTTT.

This clonotype was observed at least ten times. The chain uses TRBV25-1 and TRBJ1-2; TRBD1 matches at 9 bases. This CDR3 has 14 residues. Unmatched junction bases numbered 5, after V lost 6 bases and J lost 3 bases. CDR1 and CDR2 from the germline V gene are MGHDK and SYGVNS. CDR3 nucleotides: TGTGCCAGCAGCGCCCGGGACAGGGACTATGGCTACACCTTC. It yields the protein CASSARDRDYGYTF.

Many counts were recorded for this clonotype. The chain uses TRBV5-1 and TRBJ1-1; D not resolved. Germline V lookup: CDR1 SGHRS, CDR2 YFSETQ. This CDR3 spans 9 amino acids. V was cut by 1 base and J by 10 bases, with 2 bases left in between. Here the CDR3 reads CASSLPAFF. CDR3 DNA: TGCGCCAGCAGCTTGCCAGCTTTCTTT.

This clonotype was picked up many times. Here the CDR3 reads CSVTIRTVKETQYF. The DNA for the CDR3 is TGCAGCGTCACCATTAGGACAGTCAAAGAGACCCAGTACTTC. The rearrangement uses TRBV29-1 and TRBJ2-5; D is possibly TRBD1 (6 bases). Germline loops: CDR1 SQVTM, CDR2 ANQGSEA. The ends were cut back, 6 bases at V and 3 bases at J, with 17 bases in the middle. This CDR3 has 14 amino acids. Combining the CDR3 with reference TRBV29-1 and TRBJ2-5 gives the whole variable domain SAVISQKPSRDICQRGTSLTIQCQVDSQVTMMFWYRQQPGQSLTLIATANQGSEATYESGFVIDKFPISRPNLTFSTLTVSNMSPEDSSIYLCSVTIRTVKETQYFGPGTRLLVL.

The chain couples TRBV24-1 to TRBJ2-1, with no clear D. Trimming took off 3 bases at V and 2 bases at J, with 4 bases between the two ends. Germline CDR1 reads KGHDR; CDR2 reads SFDVKD. This CDR3 spans 13 amino acids. The CDR3 DNA reads TGTGCCACCAGTGATGATCCCTACAATGAGCAGTTCTTC. Encoded protein: CATSDDPYNEQFF.

The V and J genes are TRBV6-1 and TRBJ1-2, with D tentatively TRBD1 (5 bases). V shed 5 bases and J shed 2 bases, with 12 bases lying between them. Germline-derived CDR1 and CDR2 are MNHNS and SASEGT. The CDR3 contains 14 residues. The CDR3 bases are TGTGCCAGCAGTTTTCTGGGGCCCAACTATGGCTACACCTTC. This gives the protein CASSFLGPNYGYTF.

This clonotype appeared many times. The V and J genes are TRBV9 and TRBJ1-1, with D unclear. With 0 bases removed from V and 3 bases from J, the gap between germline ends came to 3 bases. CDR3 size: 12 residues. The V gene's germline CDR1 is SGDLS and CDR2 YYNGEE. The CDR3 region has the DNA TGTGCCAGCAGCGTAGGCGACACTGAAGCTTTCTTT. Encoded protein: CASSVGDTEAFF.

This clonotype was seen a single time. The rearrangement uses TRBV25-1 and TRBJ1-2, with 7 bases fitting TRBD1. V gave up 11 bases and J gave up 6 bases; unmatched junction bases: 12. This CDR3 region has 13 residues. Per the germline V gene, CDR1 is MGHDK and CDR2 is SYGVNS. The CDR3 DNA reads as TGTGCCTGGAGTGTACTCAGGGGGAATGGCTACACCTTC. It translates to CAWSVLRGNGYTF.

This clonotype was observed many times. This sequence joins TRBV7-6 and TRBJ2-7; maybe TRBD2 (6 bases). Germline V gene sequence: CDR1 SGHVS, CDR2 FNYEAQ. V lost 4 bases to trimming and J lost 0 bases, with 10 bases between them. The CDR3 is made up of 14 amino acids. The CDR3: CASSSPGDSYEQYF. The CDR3 DNA reads as TGTGCCAGCAGCTCGCCGGGAGACTCCTACGAGCAGTACTTC.

There are many counts of this clonotype. This chain joins TRBV24-1 and TRBJ1-2; no clear D gene. The ends were cut back, 4 bases at V and 5 bases at J, with 7 bases in the middle. This CDR3 contains 12 residues. Germline V gene lookup returns CDR1 KGHDR and CDR2 SFDVKD. The CDR3 coding sequence is TGTGCCACCAGTGACCTGAGTTATGGCTACACCTTC. This translates into CATSDLSYGYTF.

In its sample, this clonotype was seen many times. The gene calls are TRBV29-1 and TRBJ1-2; D perhaps matches TRBD1 (5 bases). Germline assignment: CDR1 SQVTM and CDR2 ANQGSEA. The CDR3 contains 12 residues. The V end was cut by 3 bases, the J end by 5 bases, with 10 bases between. CDR3 nucleotides: TGCAGCGTTGAGGGACGGCAGTATGGCTACACCTTC. Translating gives CSVEGRQYGYTF.

In regard to this clonotype: One base away lies a much larger clone, so this may be a sequencing read error. V and J are TRBV11-2 and TRBJ1-6; D is undetermined. The length of the CDR3 is 14 residues. CDR1 and CDR2 (germline): SGHAT, FQNNGV. The CDR3 spells CAISSGPLNSPPHF. DNA of the CDR3: TGTGCCATTTCTTCCGGACCCCTTAATTCACCCCCCCACTTT.